The 5 T cell receptor beta chains given below trace back to one sample, sequenced in a study of Graves' ophthalmopathy and Graves' hyperthyroidism. The study amplified TCR beta CDR3 regions using RNA transcripts. First-round RT-PCR relied on HTBI primers, and a second-round multiplex PCR came next. One entry per CDR3 protein results from TCRdb running MiXCR on the multiplex PCR reads. The sample holds 660,000 or so distinct CDR3 sequences, about two fifths seen once. Material for sequencing was peripheral blood. The receptors derive from an adult man with Graves' ophthalmopathy.

This clonotype was seen many times. Here the CDR3 DNA reads TGTGCCAGCAGCCATCGACGTGGGAAGGGCGGGGAGCTGTTTTTT. Encoded protein: CASSHRRGKGGELFF. V usage is TRBV7-9 and J usage is TRBJ2-2; D not resolved. CDR1 is SEHNR and CDR2 is FQNEAQ in the germline V gene (reference sequence). The CDR3 has 15 amino acids. Between the trimmed V and J ends, which lost 5 bases and 7 bases, there was a span of 17 bases.

This clonotype was seen many times. The rearrangement joins TRBV7-3 to TRBJ2-2; 11 nucleotides match TRBD2. The CDR3 sequence is 15 residues long. The trim removed 3 bases at V and 4 bases at J, leaving 1 base unmatched. Germline CDR1 SGHTA, CDR2 FQGTGA. Written as DNA, the CDR3 is TGTGCCAGCAGCTTTACTAGCGGGGGCACCGGGGAGCTGTTTTTT. Protein sequence: CASSFTSGGTGELFF.

V usage is TRBV12-5 and J usage is TRBJ2-5; D unresolved. The CDR3 is made up of 11 amino acids. CDR1 is LGHNT, CDR2 FRNRAP, per germline. V dropped 4 bases and J dropped 4 bases, with 4 bases sitting between them. The DNA for the CDR3 is TGTGCTAGTGGTTCGCGAGAGACCCAGTACTTC. Protein sequence: CASGSRETQYF. Looking up the rest from reference TRBV12-5 and TRBJ2-5 gives the full variable domain: DARVTQTPRHKVTEMGQEVTMRCQPILGHNTVFWYRQTMMQGLELLAYFRNRAPLDDSGMPKDRFSAEMPDATLATLKIQPSEPRDSAVYFCASGSRETQYFGPGTRLLVL.

This clonotype appeared a few times. V usage is TRBV7-2 and J usage is TRBJ1-4; the D is unclear. Germline V gene data show CDR1 as SGHTA and CDR2 as FQGNSA. This CDR3 contains 14 residues. The V end was cut by 5 bases, the J end by 8 bases, with 15 bases between. The CDR3 sequence: CASSPFTDGEKLFF. CDR3 sequence (DNA): TGTGCCAGCAGCCCCTTTACGGACGGGGAAAAACTGTTTTTT.

This clonotype turned up a few times. The V gene is TRBV5-1, the J gene TRBJ1-3; D is ambiguous. Trimming took 3 bases from V and 2 from J, leaving 6 bases between them. Germline V lookup: CDR1 SGHRS, CDR2 YFSETQ. The CDR3 has 13 residues. The CDR3, as DNA: TGCGCCAGCAGCTCCCAAGCTGGAAACACCATATATTTT. Translation: CASSSQAGNTIYF.